One sample yielded the 12 T cell receptor beta chains listed below, sequenced in a study of T-cell memory formation after mild COVID-19. TCRdb fed the 5' RACE reads into MiXCR, producing one record per CDR3 protein. Among 450,000 to 650,000 distinct CDR3 sequences listed, around 21% were seen once. Sequencing was done on a sample of PBMCs or a T cell subset sorted from them (not recorded which). Every receptor here comes from an adult woman who had mild COVID-19 (a few samples of this study predate the infection). Cell type and time point are not known.

This clonotype turned up a few times. The V and J genes are TRBV12-3 or TRBV12-4 and TRBJ1-6, with D uncertain. The V end lost 5 bases, the J end lost 9 bases, and 8 bases lay between the germline ends. The CDR3 sequence is 12 residues long. For the CDR3, the DNA is TGTGCCAGCAGTCCCGGGGTTTCACCCCTCCACTTT. Its protein is CASSPGVSPLHF.

The rearrangement uses TRBV29-1 and TRBJ2-5; D unclear. Trimming removed 6 bases at V and 2 bases at J, with 4 bases between. Germline CDR1 SQVTM, CDR2 ANQGSEA. The CDR3 is 10 residues long. CDR3 DNA sequence: TGCAGCGTAAAACAAGAGACCCAGTACTTC. It yields the protein CSVKQETQYF.

There are a few counts of this clonotype. The chain couples TRBV20-1 to TRBJ2-7; 7 positions match TRBD1. CDR1 is DFQATT and CDR2 is SNEGSKA in the germline V gene (reference sequence). Germline trimming cut 1 base from V and 2 bases from J; bases unmatched to any gene: 14. This CDR3 is built from 17 residues. CDR3 sequence: CSARGRPPKTGTYEQYF. In nucleotides, the CDR3 is TGCAGTGCTAGAGGAAGACCCCCGAAGACAGGGACCTACGAGCAGTACTTC.

This clonotype was recorded a few times. CDR3: CASSRPSGGSLYNEQFF. In nucleotides, the CDR3 is TGTGCCAGCAGCCGTCCTAGCGGGGGGTCACTATACAATGAGCAGTTCTTC. The chain has TRBV7-9 and TRBJ2-1, with 11 bases identical to TRBD2. Per the germline V gene, CDR1 is SEHNR and CDR2 is FQNEAQ (reference sequence). V lost 5 bases to trimming and J lost 4 bases; unmatched junction nucleotides: 10. The CDR3 consists of 17 residues.

The chain uses TRBV5-6 and TRBJ2-1; the D is unclear. The CDR3 sequence is 13 residues long. The germline V and J ends were trimmed by 1 base and 5 bases, with 7 bases remaining between them. Germline loops: CDR1 SGHDT, CDR2 YYEEEE. This CDR3 is CASSLQWDNEQFF. The CDR3 region has the DNA TGTGCCAGCAGCTTGCAATGGGACAATGAGCAGTTCTTC.

V and J are TRBV10-3 and TRBJ2-5, with 9 positions matching TRBD2. The CDR3 is 16 amino acids. Trimming removed 2 bases from V and 5 bases from J; junction bases left unmatched: 9. Germline CDR1 is ENHRY and CDR2 is SYGVKD. Here the CDR3 DNA reads TGTGCCATCAGTGAGGCTAGCGGGGCTTCTATGGAGACCCAGTACTTC. Amino acid sequence: CAISEASGASMETQYF.

This clonotype was seen a few times. V gene TRBV7-2 combines with J gene TRBJ2-7; 8 bases agree with TRBD1. The CDR3 is 16 amino acids. CDR1 and CDR2 (germline): SGHTA, FQGNSA. V shed 5 bases and J 0 bases; nucleotides not matched to a gene: 9. The CDR3 region is CASSPWTGSSSYEQYF. The CDR3 bases are TGTGCCAGCAGCCCATGGACAGGGTCGAGCTCCTACGAGCAGTACTTC.

The chain joins TRBV30 to TRBJ2-1; 8 nucleotides match TRBD2. The germline V gene has CDR1 GTSNPN and CDR2 SVGIG (reference sequence). With V trimmed by 3 bases and J by 6 bases, 10 bases remained unmatched. The CDR3 is 15 residues long. The CDR3 sequence is CAWSPGPTSGNEQFF. The DNA for the CDR3 is TGTGCCTGGAGCCCCGGGCCTACTAGCGGCAATGAGCAGTTCTTC.

This clonotype was recorded at least ten times. The V call is TRBV7-9, the J call TRBJ2-1; D tentatively fits TRBD1 or TRBD2 (6 bases each). Trimming stripped 1 base from V and 7 bases from J, with 11 bases between. The germline gives CDR1 SEHNR, CDR2 FQNEAQ (reference sequence). The CDR3 is made up of 14 amino acids. The CDR3 protein is CASSLEGGRNEQFF. The DNA for the CDR3 is TGTGCCAGCAGCTTAGAGGGGGGCAGGAATGAGCAGTTCTTC.

This chain uses TRBV7-9 with TRBJ1-2; the D is unclear. Germline V gives CDR1 SEHNR, CDR2 FQNEAQ (reference sequence). This CDR3 is built from 15 residues. The V and J ends lost 5 bases and 4 bases respectively, with 17 bases between them. CDR3 residues: CASSPPAAVGYGYTF. CDR3 nucleotides: TGTGCCAGCAGCCCCCCGGCGGCCGTGGGCTATGGCTACACCTTC.

This clonotype has only a few counts. The rearrangement joins TRBV5-1 to TRBJ2-1, with a possible D match to TRBD1 (6 bases). The germline V gene encodes CDR1 SGHRS and CDR2 YFSETQ. V lost 5 bases and J lost 10, with 13 bases in between. This CDR3 region has 12 residues. CDR3: CASRWTAGEQFF. DNA of the CDR3: TGCGCCAGCAGGTGGACAGCAGGCGAGCAGTTCTTC.

This clonotype occurred many times. V gene TRBV5-1 combines with J gene TRBJ2-6, with TRBD1 as a possible D gene (6 bases). The CDR3 consists of 15 residues. CDR1 is SGHRS, CDR2 YFSETQ, per germline. The ends were cut back, 0 bases at V and 4 bases at J, with 8 bases in the middle. The CDR3 sequence: CASSLAGAGANVLTF. The CDR3 region has the DNA TGCGCCAGCAGCTTGGCAGGGGCCGGGGCCAACGTCCTGACTTTC.